This T cell receptor (beta chain) was retrieved from a study of cytomegalovirus exposure and HLA in healthy donors. General study points: Donors were assumed by presence/absence analyses to have roughly uniform sequencing depth. Follow-up analysis later connected one missense variant in DCLRE1C with trimming of TCR beta V- and J-genes. More clonal expansion characterized HLA-associated TCR beta chains than equally common others in a later analysis.

PCR involved 60 Vbeta and 13 Jbeta primers. Libraries were prepared by immunoSEQ multiplex PCR; TCRdb keeps only in-frame clonotypes and omits some of them. The table has approximately 200,000 clones, around 86% seen once. About this clone: The antigen is undetermined. Other nucleotide sequences from this sample produce the same CDR3.

Germline CDR1 and CDR2: MNHEY and SMNVEV (reference sequence). CDR3 size: 17 residues. V shed 6 bases and J 5 bases; nucleotides not matched to a gene: 11. What was sequenced was PBMCs. The receptor's source is a woman aged 45-65 years in good health and CMV-seropositive. V usage is TRBV27 and J usage is TRBJ2-5; 14 bases are shared with TRBD2. Here the CDR3 reads CASRGGIGLAGGETQYF. The DNA of the CDR3 is TGTGCCAGCAGGGGGGGTATCGGACTAGCGGGGGGTGAGACCCAGTACTTC.